This T cell receptor beta chain was captured in a study of CD8+CD57+ T cells in acquired aplastic anemia. Study at large: On average, sorted CD4+ and CD8+ cells gave 3.2 ug of DNA. Findings and limits, study-wide: CD8+ Simpson's diversity showed no significant patient-control difference.

With regard to this clonotype: Its antigen remains unknown.

It was genomic DNA that served as the template for profiling TCR beta VDJ and CDR3. TCRdb independently ran MiXCR on the reads; one entry per CDR3 protein. The profile shows 150,000 to 200,000 distinct CDR3 sequences, 50% to 75% of them singletons. Trimming took off 4 bases at V and 4 bases at J, with 14 bases between the two ends. Germline CDR1 is LGHNA and CDR2 is YNFKEQ. CDR3 size: 15 residues. This receptor was identified in a human donor with severe aplastic anemia or a healthy control (not recorded which). The sample taken for sequencing was sorted CD4+, CD8+, or CD8+CD57+ T cells (not recorded which) from PBMCs. The chain links TRBV4-2 to TRBJ1-5, with D possibly being TRBD1 (5 bases). The DNA of the CDR3 is TGTGCCAGCAGCCCCTTTCGGGGGGGGAATCAGCCCCAGCATTTT. Translating gives CASSPFRGGNQPQHF.